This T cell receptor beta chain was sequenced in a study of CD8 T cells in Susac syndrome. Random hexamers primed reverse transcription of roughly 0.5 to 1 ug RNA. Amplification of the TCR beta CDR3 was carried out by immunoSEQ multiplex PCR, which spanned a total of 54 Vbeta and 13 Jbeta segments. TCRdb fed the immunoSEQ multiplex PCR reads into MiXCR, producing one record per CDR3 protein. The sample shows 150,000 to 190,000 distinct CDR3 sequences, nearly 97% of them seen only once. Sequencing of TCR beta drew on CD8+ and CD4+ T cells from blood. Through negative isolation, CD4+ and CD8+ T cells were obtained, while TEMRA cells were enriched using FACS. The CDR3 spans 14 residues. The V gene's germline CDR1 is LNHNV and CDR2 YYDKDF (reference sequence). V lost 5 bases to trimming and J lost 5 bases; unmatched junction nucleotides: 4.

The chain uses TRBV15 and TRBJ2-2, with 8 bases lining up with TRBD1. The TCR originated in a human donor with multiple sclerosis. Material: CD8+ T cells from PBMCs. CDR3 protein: CATSRTGRTGELFF. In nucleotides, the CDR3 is TGTGCCACCAGCCGGACAGGGAGGACCGGGGAGCTGTTTTTT.